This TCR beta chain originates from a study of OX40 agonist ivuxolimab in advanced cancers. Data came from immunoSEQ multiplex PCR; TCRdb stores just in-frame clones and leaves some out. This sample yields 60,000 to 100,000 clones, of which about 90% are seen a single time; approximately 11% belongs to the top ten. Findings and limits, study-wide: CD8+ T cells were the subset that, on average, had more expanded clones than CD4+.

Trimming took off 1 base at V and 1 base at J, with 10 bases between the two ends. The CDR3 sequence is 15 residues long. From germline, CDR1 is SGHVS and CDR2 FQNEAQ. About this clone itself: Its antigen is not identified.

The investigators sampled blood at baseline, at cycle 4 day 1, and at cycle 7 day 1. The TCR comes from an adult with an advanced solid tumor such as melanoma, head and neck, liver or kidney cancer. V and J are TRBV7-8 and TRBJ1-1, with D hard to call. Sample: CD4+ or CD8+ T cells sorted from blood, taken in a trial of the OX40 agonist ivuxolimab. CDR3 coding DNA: TGTGCCAGCAGCTTAGAGGTAGGAGGGAACACTGAAGCTTTCTTT. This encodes CASSLEVGGNTEAFF. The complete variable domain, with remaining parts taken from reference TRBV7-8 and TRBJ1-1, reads GAGVSQSPRYKVAKRGQDVALRCDPISGHVSLFWYQQALGQGPEFLTYFQNEAQLDKSGLPSDRFFAERPEGSVSTLKIQRTQQEDSAVYLCASSLEVGGNTEAFFGQGTRLTVV.